These T cell receptor beta chains were read from a single sample in a study of cytomegalovirus exposure and HLA in healthy donors. TCRdb keeps only in-frame clones here, not all; method: immunoSEQ multiplex PCR. The table includes under 200,000 clones, roughly 77% detected once. Sequencing was performed on PBMCs. The source of these receptors is a woman between 40 and 50 years old in good health and CMV-seropositive. Both conserved end residues are part of each CDR3. D genes are given only for firm matches. The listing skips clone size in some rows; elsewhere it reads once, few, many or a size class.

>TRBV5-4|TRBD1|TRBJ1-4|few
CASSTQGAHEKLFF
TGTGCCAGCAGCACACAGGGGGCGCATGAAAAACTGTTTTTT
>TRBV19|-|TRBJ2-6|-
CASSIDRTAGYSGANVLTF
TGTGCCAGTAGTATAGATAGGACAGCAGGCTACTCTGGGGCCAACGTCCTGACTTTC
>TRBV28|TRBD1|TRBJ1-4|-
CASSRPRGTNEKLFF
TGTGCCAGCAGTAGACCCAGGGGGACTAATGAAAAACTGTTTTTT
>TRBV7-9|-|TRBJ1-3|-
CASSPSGNTIYF
TGTGCCAGCAGCCCGTCCGGAAACACCATATATTTT
>TRBV21-1|-|TRBJ2-1|-
CASSKALAEDNEQFF
TGTGCCAGCAGCAAAGCACTAGCGGAGGACAATGAGCAGTTCTTC
>TRBV5-1|TRBD1|TRBJ2-2|-
CASSGDRDTGELFF
TGCGCCAGCAGTGGAGACAGGGACACCGGGGAGCTGTTTTTT
>TRBV19|-|TRBJ2-5|-
CASRGGQETQYF
TGTGCCAGTAGAGGCGGACAAGAGACCCAGTACTTC
>TRBV10-3|TRBD2|TRBJ2-3|-
CAISPRGGTSGSQGPDTQYF
TGTGCCATCAGTCCACGCGGAGGTACTAGCGGGAGTCAAGGCCCAGATACGCAGTATTTT
>TRBV10-3|TRBD1|TRBJ1-2|-
CAISEGDRVYGYTF
TGTGCCATCAGTGAGGGGGACAGGGTCTATGGCTACACCTTC
>TRBV7-2|-|TRBJ1-1|-
CASSLRGTEAFF
TGTGCCAGCAGCTTACGGGGCACTGAAGCTTTCTTT
>TRBV6-1|-|TRBJ2-5|few
CASIPSREGETQYF
TGTGCCAGCATCCCGTCGCGGGAAGGGGAGACCCAGTACTTC
>TRBV6-5|-|TRBJ1-3|-
CASSRTVTGNTIYF
TGTGCCAGCAGCAGGACAGTGACGGGAAACACCATATATTTT
>TRBV5-4|-|TRBJ1-2|-
CASSSWMEGSNYGYTF
TGTGCCAGCAGCTCATGGATGGAGGGGTCTAACTATGGCTACACCTTC
>TRBV9|-|TRBJ1-4|-
CASSVGNRESEKLFF
TGTGCCAGCAGCGTAGGGAACAGGGAAAGTGAAAAACTGTTTTTT
>TRBV10-1|-|TRBJ2-5|once
CASKGRETQYF
TGCGCCAGCAAGGGGAGGGAGACCCAGTACTTC
>TRBV11-2|-|TRBJ2-3|-
CASSLDRGGADTQYF
TGTGCCAGCAGCTTAGATCGGGGCGGGGCAGATACGCAGTATTTT
>TRBV25-1|TRBD1|TRBJ1-2|-
CASSEGTGIYGYTF
TGTGCCAGCAGTGAAGGGACAGGGATCTATGGCTACACCTTC
>TRBV6-5|-|TRBJ1-2|-
CASSLGGVGYTF
TGTGCCAGCAGTCTCGGCGGGGTTGGCTACACCTTC
>TRBV7-9|TRBD2|TRBJ2-1|-
CASVRTSGYNEQFF
TGTGCCAGCGTTAGGACTAGCGGGTACAATGAGCAGTTCTTC
>TRBV7-2|-|TRBJ2-7|-
CASSPSSGLNEQYF
TGTGCCAGCAGCCCTTCATCGGGACTTAACGAGCAGTACTTC
>TRBV10-2|TRBD1|TRBJ2-7|-
CASSGQGSYEQYF
TGCGCCAGCTCCGGACAGGGATCCTACGAGCAGTACTTC
>TRBV6-5|-|TRBJ2-7|-
CASSPGTPPYEQYF
TGTGCCAGCAGCCCTGGGACACCGCCCTACGAGCAGTACTTC
>TRBV6-5|TRBD1|TRBJ1-4|-
CASSWTGSNEKLFF
TGTGCCAGCAGTTGGACAGGGAGTAATGAAAAACTGTTTTTT
>TRBV6-1|-|TRBJ2-7|few
CASNLGGAGEVVKYF
TGTGCCAGCAATCTGGGGGGGGCAGGGGAGGTGGTTAAGTACTTC
>TRBV5-1|-|TRBJ2-7|few
CASSFGGGGSYEQYF
TGCGCCAGCAGCTTTGGGGGCGGGGGCTCCTACGAGCAGTACTTC